The clone carrying this T cell receptor (beta chain) was detected only a few times. Its specificity is unknown. TCRdb recomputed calls from the RT-PCR reads with MiXCR, one row per CDR3 protein. The sample contains approximately 520,000 distinct CDR3 sequences, about 15% of which appear only once. Trimming removed 3 bases at V and 1 base at J, with 7 bases between. The CDR3 covers 14 residues. This sample was included in a study of response to subunit inactivated influenza vaccine. Study findings and constraints: Authors suggested each seasonal influenza vaccination recruits few new T cells.

The source material was CD4+ T cells sorted from PBMCs, sampled about 23 months after vaccination. The chain joins TRBV12-3 or TRBV12-4 to TRBJ1-5, with D perhaps matching TRBD1 (5 bases). The source is a man aged 45 to 70 who received an inactivated influenza vaccine. The CDR3 DNA is TGTGCCAGCAGTTTCTGGGGGAGCAATCAGCCCCAGCATTTT. It translates to CASSFWGSNQPQHF.